These T cell receptor beta chains were read from a single sample in a study of tumor-infiltrating lymphocytes in primary liver carcinoma. TCRdb reprocessed the multiplex PCR reads with MiXCR, giving one entry per CDR3 protein. The table records 300,000 to 350,000 distinct CDR3 sequences, roughly two thirds of them present only once. The sequenced material came from peripheral blood. These receptors all stem from a man between 40 and 49 years old with primary liver carcinoma and hepatitis B virus infection. The CDR3 runs from the conserved cysteine through the conserved F or W. Fields, in order: CDR3 protein, CDR3 DNA, clone size, D gene, V gene, CDR3 length, J gene. The D gene is left open where the match is weak. Not every row has a clone size; where given, it reads once, few, many or a size class.

cdr3_aa: CAGSYSSLGPTNEKLFF; cdr3_nt: TGTGCCGGCAGTTACTCGAGTCTTGGGCCAACTAATGAAAAACTGTTTTTT; clone_size: -; d_call: -; v_call: TRBV6-5; cdr3_length: 17; j_call: TRBJ1-4
cdr3_aa: CASSSAGRVYNEQFF; cdr3_nt: TGTGCCAGCAGCTCCGCGGGCCGGGTCTACAATGAGCAGTTCTTC; clone_size: -; d_call: -; v_call: TRBV5-4; cdr3_length: 15; j_call: TRBJ2-1
cdr3_aa: CAWSRDIAYEQYF; cdr3_nt: TGTGCCTGGAGCCGGGACATTGCCTACGAGCAGTACTTC; clone_size: -; d_call: -; v_call: TRBV30; cdr3_length: 13; j_call: TRBJ2-7
cdr3_aa: CSVRTSGSQYDEQFF; cdr3_nt: TGTAGCGTGCGGACTAGCGGGAGTCAGTACGATGAGCAGTTCTTC; clone_size: -; d_call: TRBD2; v_call: TRBV29-1; cdr3_length: 15; j_call: TRBJ2-1
cdr3_aa: CAWTRSTDTQYF; cdr3_nt: TGTGCCTGGACTAGGAGCACAGATACGCAGTATTTT; clone_size: -; d_call: -; v_call: TRBV30; cdr3_length: 12; j_call: TRBJ2-3
cdr3_aa: CASSRDISSYNEQFF; cdr3_nt: TGTGCCAGCAGCCGCGACATAAGCTCCTACAATGAGCAGTTCTTC; clone_size: few; d_call: -; v_call: TRBV14; cdr3_length: 15; j_call: TRBJ2-1
cdr3_aa: CASSLATGVISNEHFF; cdr3_nt: TGTGCTAGCAGCTTAGCAACGGGAGTTATTTCCAATGAGCATTTCTTC; clone_size: -; d_call: -; v_call: TRBV11-2; cdr3_length: 16; j_call: TRBJ2-1
cdr3_aa: CASSLAVGLDEQYF; cdr3_nt: TGTGCCAGCAGCTTAGCGGTCGGGTTGGACGAGCAGTACTTC; clone_size: -; d_call: -; v_call: TRBV7-9; cdr3_length: 14; j_call: TRBJ2-7
cdr3_aa: CGISGGDSQDTQYF; cdr3_nt: TGTGGCATCAGCGGAGGGGACAGCCAAGATACCCAGTACTTC; clone_size: -; d_call: -; v_call: TRBV11-2; cdr3_length: 14; j_call: TRBJ2-5
cdr3_aa: CASSPSGTGNWGYTF; cdr3_nt: TGTGCCAGCAGCCCTTCCGGGACGGGGAACTGGGGCTACACCTTC; clone_size: -; d_call: -; v_call: TRBV9; cdr3_length: 15; j_call: TRBJ1-2
cdr3_aa: CASSRDRGQPQHF; cdr3_nt: TGTGCCAGCAGTAGGGACAGGGGTCAGCCCCAGCACTTT; clone_size: -; d_call: TRBD1; v_call: TRBV6-5; cdr3_length: 13; j_call: TRBJ1-5
cdr3_aa: CASSAAGGLYEQYF; cdr3_nt: TGTGCCAGCAGTGCAGCGGGGGGCCTCTACGAGCAGTACTTC; clone_size: -; d_call: TRBD2; v_call: TRBV6-1; cdr3_length: 14; j_call: TRBJ2-7
cdr3_aa: CASSVQWVNTGELFF; cdr3_nt: TGTGCCAGCAGCGTACAGTGGGTAAACACCGGGGAGCTGTTTTTT; clone_size: -; d_call: -; v_call: TRBV5-6; cdr3_length: 15; j_call: TRBJ2-2
cdr3_aa: CASSDGQWANIQYF; cdr3_nt: TGCGCCAGCAGCGATGGACAGTGGGCTAACATTCAGTACTTC; clone_size: -; d_call: -; v_call: TRBV5-1; cdr3_length: 14; j_call: TRBJ2-4
cdr3_aa: CASSSQPECLNSPFHF; cdr3_nt: TGTGCCAGCAGCTCTCAACCTGAATGCTTGAATTCACCATTCCACTTT; clone_size: -; d_call: -; v_call: TRBV11-2; cdr3_length: 16; j_call: TRBJ1-6
cdr3_aa: CTSSQGRMPTYEQYF; cdr3_nt: TGCACCAGCAGCCAAGGAAGGATGCCGACCTACGAGCAGTACTTC; clone_size: -; d_call: -; v_call: TRBV4-1; cdr3_length: 15; j_call: TRBJ2-7
cdr3_aa: CASSSHGQATSVSSYNEQFF; cdr3_nt: TGTGCCAGCAGCTCCCATGGACAGGCCACCTCAGTAAGCTCCTACAATGAGCAGTTCTTC; clone_size: few; d_call: TRBD1; v_call: TRBV6-2/TRBV6-3; cdr3_length: 20; j_call: TRBJ2-1
cdr3_aa: CASSIGSSGGVTQYF; cdr3_nt: TGTGCCAGCAGTATAGGGTCCAGCGGGGGCGTTACGCAGTACTTC; clone_size: many; d_call: TRBD2; v_call: TRBV11-2; cdr3_length: 15; j_call: TRBJ2-7
cdr3_aa: CASSHPALPYEQYF; cdr3_nt: TGTGCCAGCAGTCACCCGGCACTTCCCTACGAGCAGTACTTC; clone_size: few; d_call: -; v_call: TRBV7-9; cdr3_length: 14; j_call: TRBJ2-7
cdr3_aa: CACSWGQGFYEQYF; cdr3_nt: TGTGCCTGTAGTTGGGGACAGGGATTCTACGAGCAGTACTTC; clone_size: -; d_call: TRBD1; v_call: TRBV28; cdr3_length: 14; j_call: TRBJ2-7
cdr3_aa: CASSLAKGVTEAFF; cdr3_nt: TGTGCCAGCAGCTTAGCGAAGGGGGTCACTGAAGCTTTCTTT; clone_size: -; d_call: -; v_call: TRBV7-2; cdr3_length: 14; j_call: TRBJ1-1
cdr3_aa: CASCEPAIPHEQYF; cdr3_nt: TGCGCCAGCTGTGAACCGGCAATACCACACGAGCAGTACTTC; clone_size: -; d_call: -; v_call: TRBV10-1; cdr3_length: 14; j_call: TRBJ2-7
cdr3_aa: CASSLEETDNEQFF; cdr3_nt: TGTGCCAGCAGTTTAGAGGAGACCGACAATGAGCAGTTCTTC; clone_size: few; d_call: -; v_call: TRBV28; cdr3_length: 14; j_call: TRBJ2-1
cdr3_aa: CASSPPDQPQHF; cdr3_nt: TGTGCCAGCTCACCACCGGATCAGCCCCAGCATTTT; clone_size: once; d_call: -; v_call: TRBV18; cdr3_length: 12; j_call: TRBJ1-5
cdr3_aa: CASSPGLARISYEQYF; cdr3_nt: TGTGCCAGCTCACCAGGGTTAGCGCGAATTTCCTACGAGCAGTACTTC; clone_size: -; d_call: -; v_call: TRBV18; cdr3_length: 16; j_call: TRBJ2-7
cdr3_aa: CSVTAGGRYTGKLFF; cdr3_nt: TGCAGCGTTACGGCTGGCGGGAGATATACCGGGAAGCTGTTTTTT; clone_size: -; d_call: TRBD2; v_call: TRBV29-1; cdr3_length: 15; j_call: TRBJ2-2
cdr3_aa: CASSKLRGTDTQYF; cdr3_nt: TGTGCCAGCAGCAAGCTGCGGGGGACAGATACGCAGTATTTT; clone_size: -; d_call: TRBD2; v_call: TRBV11-1; cdr3_length: 14; j_call: TRBJ2-3
cdr3_aa: CPSSDPGGKNIQYF; cdr3_nt: TGCCCCAGCAGTGATCCGGGGGGAAAAAACATTCAGTACTTC; clone_size: -; d_call: TRBD2; v_call: TRBV10-1; cdr3_length: 14; j_call: TRBJ2-4
cdr3_aa: CASSYREPGRETQYF; cdr3_nt: TGCGCCAGCAGCTACCGGGAGCCAGGGCGGGAGACCCAGTACTTC; clone_size: many; d_call: -; v_call: TRBV5-1; cdr3_length: 15; j_call: TRBJ2-5
cdr3_aa: CASSYSRDRGIYEQYF; cdr3_nt: TGTGCCAGCAGTTACTCGCGGGACAGGGGAATCTACGAGCAGTACTTC; clone_size: many; d_call: TRBD1; v_call: TRBV6-2/TRBV6-3; cdr3_length: 16; j_call: TRBJ2-7
cdr3_aa: CISSPGTSGYNEQFF; cdr3_nt: TGTATCAGCAGCCCAGGGACTAGCGGTTACAATGAGCAGTTCTTC; clone_size: -; d_call: TRBD2; v_call: TRBV11-2; cdr3_length: 15; j_call: TRBJ2-1
cdr3_aa: CAGSLSTATNYGYTF; cdr3_nt: TGTGCCGGCAGCTTATCGACAGCGACTAACTATGGCTACACCTTC; clone_size: -; d_call: -; v_call: TRBV11-1; cdr3_length: 15; j_call: TRBJ1-2
cdr3_aa: CASSQEGGATDTQYF; cdr3_nt: TGCGCCAGCAGCCAAGAAGGAGGGGCCACAGATACGCAGTATTTT; clone_size: few; d_call: -; v_call: TRBV4-3; cdr3_length: 15; j_call: TRBJ2-3
cdr3_aa: CASRPRPAYEQYF; cdr3_nt: TGTGCCAGCCGCCCGCGACCGGCCTACGAGCAGTACTTC; clone_size: many; d_call: -; v_call: TRBV6-1; cdr3_length: 13; j_call: TRBJ2-7
cdr3_aa: CASSLVLGGASYEQYF; cdr3_nt: TGCGCCAGCAGCTTGGTTCTTGGCGGAGCCTCCTACGAGCAGTACTTC; clone_size: -; d_call: -; v_call: TRBV5-1; cdr3_length: 16; j_call: TRBJ2-7
cdr3_aa: CASSRHGPYNEQFF; cdr3_nt: TGTGCCAGCAGTAGACACGGTCCCTACAATGAGCAGTTCTTC; clone_size: many; d_call: -; v_call: TRBV6-5; cdr3_length: 14; j_call: TRBJ2-1
cdr3_aa: CASSWGMGQYF; cdr3_nt: TGTGCCAGCAGTTGGGGGATGGGGCAGTACTTC; clone_size: few; d_call: -; v_call: TRBV6-2/TRBV6-3; cdr3_length: 11; j_call: TRBJ2-7
cdr3_aa: CASSPLQGDSPLHF; cdr3_nt: TGTGCCAGCTCACCTCTTCAGGGCGATTCACCCCTCCACTTT; clone_size: once; d_call: -; v_call: TRBV18; cdr3_length: 14; j_call: TRBJ1-6
cdr3_aa: CASSEHRGNSPLHF; cdr3_nt: TGTGCCAGCAGTGAACACAGGGGGAATTCACCCCTCCACTTT; clone_size: -; d_call: TRBD1; v_call: TRBV25-1; cdr3_length: 14; j_call: TRBJ1-6
cdr3_aa: CVSRASSYEQYF; cdr3_nt: TGTGTCAGCAGGGCCAGCTCCTACGAGCAGTACTTC; clone_size: -; d_call: -; v_call: TRBV11-2; cdr3_length: 12; j_call: TRBJ2-7
cdr3_aa: CASSLAGGRVNEQFF; cdr3_nt: TGCGCCAGCAGCTTGGCGGGCGGGAGAGTCAATGAGCAGTTCTTC; clone_size: -; d_call: TRBD2; v_call: TRBV5-1; cdr3_length: 15; j_call: TRBJ2-1
cdr3_aa: CASSNPTGYGYTF; cdr3_nt: TGTGCCAGCAGCAACCCGACAGGGTATGGCTACACCTTC; clone_size: -; d_call: -; v_call: TRBV21-1; cdr3_length: 13; j_call: TRBJ1-2
cdr3_aa: CSARSDQGALIDTQYF; cdr3_nt: TGCAGCGCGCGGTCCGACCAGGGGGCTCTTATAGATACGCAGTATTTT; clone_size: -; d_call: TRBD1; v_call: TRBV29-1; cdr3_length: 16; j_call: TRBJ2-3
cdr3_aa: CASSYGQGNYGYTF; cdr3_nt: TGTGCCAGCAGCTACGGACAGGGGAACTATGGCTACACCTTC; clone_size: -; d_call: TRBD1; v_call: TRBV5-4; cdr3_length: 14; j_call: TRBJ1-2
cdr3_aa: CTSSARQGIEAFF; cdr3_nt: TGTACCAGCAGCGCCCGACAGGGCATTGAAGCTTTCTTT; clone_size: -; d_call: TRBD1; v_call: TRBV11-2; cdr3_length: 13; j_call: TRBJ1-1
cdr3_aa: CASSLASSLETQYF; cdr3_nt: TGTGCCAGCAGCTTAGCGAGTAGTTTGGAGACCCAGTACTTC; clone_size: -; d_call: -; v_call: TRBV11-2; cdr3_length: 14; j_call: TRBJ2-5
cdr3_aa: CASSPSVGARTDTLYF; cdr3_nt: TGTGCCAGCAGCCCTTCGGTGGGAGCCCGCACAGATACGCTGTATTTT; clone_size: -; d_call: -; v_call: TRBV11-2; cdr3_length: 16; j_call: TRBJ2-3
cdr3_aa: CASSLEADSPLHF; cdr3_nt: TGTGCCAGCAGCTTAGAGGCGGATTCACCCCTCCACTTT; clone_size: -; d_call: -; v_call: TRBV11-2; cdr3_length: 13; j_call: TRBJ1-6
cdr3_aa: CANSTLGLDRHGELFF; cdr3_nt: TGTGCCAACAGCACCCTGGGACTAGATCGTCACGGGGAGCTGTTTTTT; clone_size: -; d_call: TRBD2; v_call: TRBV11-2; cdr3_length: 16; j_call: TRBJ2-2
cdr3_aa: CATSGANSYEQYF; cdr3_nt: TGTGCCACCAGCGGAGCAAACTCCTACGAGCAGTACTTC; clone_size: -; d_call: -; v_call: TRBV28; cdr3_length: 13; j_call: TRBJ2-7
cdr3_aa: CASNLARGTGGQNEQFF; cdr3_nt: TGTGCCAGCAACCTCGCGAGGGGGACGGGAGGGCAGAATGAGCAATTCTTC; clone_size: -; d_call: TRBD2; v_call: TRBV11-3; cdr3_length: 17; j_call: TRBJ2-1
cdr3_aa: CASSYSGPPSYERYF; cdr3_nt: TGTGCCAGCAGTTACTCCGGGCCTCCCTCCTACGAGCGGTACTTC; clone_size: -; d_call: -; v_call: TRBV6-2/TRBV6-3; cdr3_length: 15; j_call: TRBJ2-7
cdr3_aa: CASSVGQENTEAFF; cdr3_nt: TGTGCCAGCAGCGTGGGACAGGAGAACACTGAAGCTTTCTTT; clone_size: many; d_call: TRBD1; v_call: TRBV6-1; cdr3_length: 14; j_call: TRBJ1-1
cdr3_aa: CASSRKQGWGSYEQYF; cdr3_nt: TGTGCCAGCAGTAGGAAACAGGGATGGGGCTCCTACGAGCAGTACTTC; clone_size: -; d_call: -; v_call: TRBV28; cdr3_length: 16; j_call: TRBJ2-7
cdr3_aa: CIVATGITDMQYF; cdr3_nt: TGCATCGTCGCGACAGGGATCACAGATATGCAGTATTTT; clone_size: -; d_call: TRBD1; v_call: TRBV29-1; cdr3_length: 13; j_call: TRBJ2-3